This TCR beta chain is drawn from a study of early T cells in non-severe SARS-CoV-2 infection. Whole-study findings and limits: A preference for anti-spike CD8 responses marked VDJdb matching, which missed private and CD4 specificities.

As to this clonotype: No antigen is known for it.

J gave up 15 bases and V 6 bases, and 10 bases lay outside the gene matches. The CDR3 contains 13 residues. Germline-derived CDR1 and CDR2 are DFQATT and SNEGSKA (reference sequence). TCRdb fed the 5' RACE reads into MiXCR, producing one record per CDR3 protein. Among some 32,000 distinct CDR3 sequences listed, about 3.8% were seen once. Sequencing used whole blood. This rearrangement joins TRBV20-1 to TRBJ2-1; TRBD2 agrees at 14 bases. The clonotype was recovered from an adult who was a healthcare worker with PCR-confirmed SARS-CoV-2 infection or an uninfected control (not recorded which). The CDR3 spells CSAMGLAGAGVFF. In nucleotides, the CDR3 is TGCAGTGCAATGGGACTAGCGGGGGCGGGAGTGTTCTTC.